The source of this T cell receptor (beta chain) is a study of blood T cells in healthy people across ages. Study results and limitations: The lack of PBMC sorting stopped any conclusive naive versus antigen-experienced comparison.

For every donor, a draw yielded around 9.4 milliliters of peripheral blood. Comment on this clonotype: Its antigen remains unidentified.

The use of a sample-barcoded 5' primer and a J-beta primer mix characterized a second PCR of roughly 7 to 11 cycles. TCRdb ran MiXCR on the 5' RACE reads and lists one entry per CDR3 protein. The sample lists about 500,000 distinct CDR3 sequences; 24% were seen once. The sample also formed part of further work on T cells of mothers and their children.

The sequencing input was blood. The TCR comes from a boy aged 5-17 years in good health.

The CDR3 sequence is CASTESGRETQYF. CDR3 DNA sequence: TGTGCCAGCACCGAGTCAGGTCGGGAGACCCAGTACTTC. The chain combines TRBV6-1 with TRBJ2-5; D is undetermined. CDR1 is MNHNS, CDR2 SASEGT, per germline. With 7 bases removed from V and 5 bases from J, the gap between germline ends came to 14 bases. The CDR3 is made up of 13 amino acids.